The following is a TCR beta chain sequence with its context. The target antigen is unknown. This entry belongs to a study of response to subunit inactivated influenza vaccine. Study-wide results and caveats: The authors proposed limited new T cell recruitment per seasonal influenza vaccination.

Trimming took off 3 bases at V and 1 base at J, with 6 bases between the two ends. The V gene's germline CDR1 is KGHSH and CDR2 LQKENI. The CDR3 has 13 residues. TCRdb itself ran the RT-PCR reads through MiXCR, one entry per CDR3 protein. The table lists around 470,000 distinct CDR3 sequences, approximately 7.7% of them singletons. The sequence derives from a man aged 50-75 years who received an inactivated influenza vaccine. The rearrangement links TRBV18 to TRBJ2-5; D gene ambiguous. Sequences were derived from PBMCs from blood, sampled less than 30 months after vaccination. The CDR3 spells CASSPAFQETQYF. The CDR3 nucleotides read TGTGCCAGCTCACCGGCGTTCCAAGAGACCCAGTACTTC.